Presented here are 20 T cell receptor beta chains from one specimen sequenced in a study of blood T cell repertoires in COVID-19. Clones were sequenced by immunoSEQ multiplex PCR, and TCRdb holds only the in-frame ones, with some missing. The table records over 150,000 clones, 85% of them present only once. The sequenced material came from peripheral blood. The receptors shown here come from a man aged 35-49 years with acute or convalescent COVID-19.

The chain links TRBV19 to TRBJ2-7; tentatively, D is TRBD1 (5 bases). The CDR3 runs to 14 residues. The germline V gene encodes CDR1 LNHDA and CDR2 SQIVND (reference sequence). Trimming stripped 4 bases from V and 2 bases from J, with 12 bases between. For the CDR3, the DNA is TGTGCCAGTAGTAATGGCCAGGGCCCCTACGAGCAGTACTTC. It specifies CASSNGQGPYEQYF.

The CDR3 coding sequence is TGTGCCAGCAGCCCGGGGAGGGGAGACACCATATATTTT. Translating it yields CASSPGRGDTIYF. The gene calls are TRBV13 and TRBJ1-3, with D tentatively TRBD1 (5 bases). Germline V CDR1 and CDR2: PRHDT, FYEKMQ (reference sequence). The V end lost 5 bases, the J end lost 8 bases, and 13 bases lay between the germline ends. The CDR3 runs to 13 residues.

This clone was recorded only once. The chain recombines TRBV5-4 with TRBJ2-7, with TRBD1 matching over 9 bases. Germline CDR1 SGHNT, CDR2 YYREEE (reference sequence). This CDR3 is 15 amino acids long. J gave up 3 bases and V 5 bases, and 9 bases lay outside the gene matches. This CDR3 reads CASRSAGTGFYEQYF. The CDR3 coding sequence is TGTGCCAGCAGGTCGGCCGGGACAGGGTTCTACGAGCAGTACTTC. Supplemented by reference TRBV5-4 and TRBJ2-7, the full variable domain reads ETGVTQSPTHLIKTRGQQVTLRCSSQSGHNTVSWYQQALGQGPQFIFQYYREEENGRGNFPPRFSGLQFPNYSSELNVNALELDDSALYLCASRSAGTGFYEQYFGPGTRLTVT.

The genes are TRBV7-8 and TRBJ1-1, with D possibly matching TRBD1 (5 bases). This CDR3 is 15 amino acids long. Germline loops: CDR1 SGHVS, CDR2 FQNEAQ. Trimming removed 0 bases at V and 0 bases at J, with 8 bases between. The CDR3 nucleotides read TGTGCCAGCAGCTTAGCAGGGGCCATGAACACTGAAGCTTTCTTT. Translated, it gives CASSLAGAMNTEAFF. The variable domain in full, with the rest retrieved from reference TRBV7-8 and TRBJ1-1, is GAGVSQSPRYKVAKRGQDVALRCDPISGHVSLFWYQQALGQGPEFLTYFQNEAQLDKSGLPSDRFFAERPEGSVSTLKIQRTQQEDSAVYLCASSLAGAMNTEAFFGQGTRLTVV.

This rearrangement joins TRBV2 to TRBJ2-7; D is possibly TRBD1 (5 bases). The CDR3 consists of 13 residues. Germline assignment: CDR1 SNHLY and CDR2 FYNNEI. Trimming took 6 bases from V and 2 from J, leaving 11 bases between them. The CDR3 region is CASSPTVAYEQYF. CDR3 sequence (DNA): TGTGCCAGCAGCCCGACAGTTGCCTACGAGCAGTACTTC.

V and J are TRBV19 and TRBJ1-4, with D tentatively TRBD1 (6 bases). Germline CDR1 LNHDA, CDR2 SQIVND (reference sequence). The V end lost 3 bases, the J end lost 7 bases, and 15 bases lay between the germline ends. The CDR3 extends over 15 amino acids. The CDR3, as DNA: TGTGCCAGTAGTATTTCGACAGGACGGGGTGAAAAACTGTTTTTT. Residues: CASSISTGRGEKLFF.

The V call is TRBV6-6, the J call TRBJ2-7; 8 bases are a match to TRBD1. V shed 7 bases and J 2 bases; nucleotides not matched to a gene: 4. Germline CDR1 reads MNHNY; CDR2 reads SVGAGI (reference sequence). This CDR3 is 13 amino acids long. DNA for the CDR3: TGTGCCAGCACTCCGACAGGGGCCTACGAGCAGTACTTC. Encoded protein: CASTPTGAYEQYF.

CDR3 nucleotides: TGTGCCAGCAGCTTCCGGACAGGGATGTCTAACGAGCAGTACTTC. This encodes CASSFRTGMSNEQYF. V and J are TRBV7-9 and TRBJ2-7; 8 bases fit TRBD1. The V gene end was trimmed by 3 bases and the J gene end by 5 bases; junction bases not matched to a gene: 9. The CDR3 spans 15 residues. The germline CDR1 and CDR2 sequences are SEHNR and FQNEAQ (reference sequence).

J is TRBJ1-1 and V is TRBV5-1; 9 bases line up with TRBD1. CDR1 SGHRS and CDR2 YFSETQ come from the germline V gene. The CDR3 spans 15 residues. V dropped 2 bases and J dropped 1; count of bases not matched to a gene: 3. CDR3 in DNA: TGCGCCAGCAGCTTACAGGGGGCAGGGAACACTGAAGCTTTCTTT. Its translation is CASSLQGAGNTEAFF. The variable domain in full, with the rest retrieved from reference TRBV5-1 and TRBJ1-1, is KAGVTQTPRYLIKTRGQQVTLSCSPISGHRSVSWYQQTPGQGLQFLFEYFSETQRNKGNFPGRFSGRQFSNSRSEMNVSTLELGDSALYLCASSLQGAGNTEAFFGQGTRLTVV.

The chain couples TRBV30 to TRBJ2-3, with a weak D call TRBD2 (5 bases). The germline V gene has CDR1 GTSNPN and CDR2 SVGIG (reference sequence). V dropped 3 bases and J dropped 0 bases, with 19 bases sitting between them. This CDR3 has 17 amino acids. CDR3 protein: CAWSPRFGETSTDTQYF. DNA of the CDR3: TGTGCCTGGAGCCCGAGGTTTGGGGAGACTAGCACAGATACGCAGTATTTT.

There are a few counts of this clone. CDR3 residues: CASSPNQQGAVYGYTF. The DNA for the CDR3 is TGTGCCAGCAGCCCAAATCAGCAGGGGGCTGTCTATGGCTACACCTTC. The chain links TRBV4-2 to TRBJ1-2; TRBD1 matches 8 bases. The CDR3 covers 16 residues. V lost 4 bases and J lost 4; bases outside the gene matches: 11. Germline V gene sequence: CDR1 LGHNA, CDR2 YNFKEQ.

V gene TRBV19 combines with J gene TRBJ1-5, with D unresolved. The germline V gene has CDR1 LNHDA and CDR2 SQIVND (reference sequence). CDR3 length equals 15 residues. The V end was cut by 5 bases, the J end by 9 bases, with 20 bases between. The CDR3 loop reads CASSPNDMSSRPQHF. The CDR3 DNA reads TGTGCCAGTAGTCCGAACGACATGTCGTCAAGGCCCCAGCATTTT.

In this sample, this clone turned up a few times. CDR3 bases: TGTGCCAGCAGTTCGGGTCTGTTGGCTTTCTTT. This sequence encodes CASSSGLLAFF. The genes are TRBV5-4 and TRBJ1-1; D is undetermined. CDR3 size: 11 residues. Germline V gene sequence: CDR1 SGHNT, CDR2 YYREEE (reference sequence). V gave up 5 bases and J gave up 11 bases, with 13 bases separating them.

The chain is built from TRBV7-6 and TRBJ2-2, with 8 bases aligning to TRBD1. This CDR3 contains 17 residues. Germline loops: CDR1 SGHVS, CDR2 FNYEAQ. The V segment lost 4 bases and the J segment 2 bases; nucleotides outside the gene matches: 9. The CDR3 DNA reads as TGTGCCAGCAGCTCTCATCGGGACAGGCCAAACACCGGGGAGCTGTTTTTT. Amino acid sequence: CASSSHRDRPNTGELFF.

The V gene is TRBV6-1, the J gene TRBJ1-2; 9 bases map to TRBD1. Germline CDR1 reads MNHNS; CDR2 reads SASEGT. The length of the CDR3 is 16 residues. Trimming took 4 bases from V and 4 from J; bases not matched to a gene: 10. The CDR3 nucleotides read TGTGCCAGCAGTGCAGCCGGGACAGGGCTCTTCTATGGCTACACCTTC. It translates to CASSAAGTGLFYGYTF.

This chain uses TRBV19 with TRBJ1-4; D unresolved. Deletions cut 10 bases from V and 7 bases from J, with 22 bases between. This CDR3 has 15 amino acids. CDR1 is LNHDA and CDR2 is SQIVND in the germline V gene (reference sequence). CDR3 DNA sequence: TGTGCCACCTCCCGGAGAAGGCAGCCCTTTGAAAAACTGTTTTTT. Amino acid sequence: CATSRRRQPFEKLFF.

A few counts support this clone. This sequence joins TRBV9 and TRBJ2-1; possible D gene TRBD1, 5 bases. CDR1 is SGDLS and CDR2 is YYNGEE in the germline V gene. Trimming removed 0 bases at V and 8 bases at J, with 21 bases between. The CDR3 spans 17 residues. CDR3 bases: TGTGCCAGCAGCGTAGGGGGCGCTAGTAATTTGCACGATGAGCAGTTCTTC. It specifies CASSVGGASNLHDEQFF.

The V and J genes are TRBV7-2 and TRBJ2-3; TRBD2 might be the D (7 bases). The CDR3 runs 16 residues. Germline V gene lookup returns CDR1 SGHTA and CDR2 FQGNSA. V was trimmed by 2 bases and J by 6 bases, leaving 18 bases between them. Here the CDR3 reads CASSLTPGGRADTQYF. The CDR3 DNA sequence: TGTGCCAGCAGCTTAACCCCGGGGGGCCGTGCCGATACGCAGTATTTT.

The genes are TRBV9 and TRBJ1-1; D unresolved. The ends were cut back, 2 bases at V and 10 bases at J, with 21 bases in the middle. The CDR3 sequence is 15 residues long. Germline V gives CDR1 SGDLS, CDR2 YYNGEE. CDR3 sequence reads: CASSVNSAGQTGAFF. CDR3 bases: TGTGCCAGCAGCGTGAACTCAGCGGGCCAAACGGGAGCTTTCTTT.

The chain uses TRBV11-3 and TRBJ1-1; D remains ambiguous. Germline V gene lookup returns CDR1 SGHNT and CDR2 YENEEA. The CDR3 runs 13 residues. Trimming removed 5 bases from V and 0 bases from J, with 7 bases in between. CDR3 protein: CASSQQVNTEAFF. As DNA, the CDR3 is TGTGCCAGCAGCCAGCAGGTGAACACTGAAGCTTTCTTT.